Presented here are 21 T cell receptor beta chains from one specimen sequenced in a study of Ad26.COV2.S vaccination and SARS-CoV-2 variants (dated by TCRdb to about 2021). The time point label of this sample denotes: individuals recovered from natural SARS-CoV-2 infection. To prepare the library, the immunoSEQ multiplex PCR assay was applied. Held by TCRdb, this immuneACCESS table contains in-frame sequences only and omits some clones. Under half of the omission traces to an unresolved V gene where checked; the cause of the rest is unknown. The sample table lists approximately 400,000 clones, roughly 94% of them with a count of one. The ten largest clones represent 3% to 5% of the sample. The specimen comprised peripheral blood, sampled after recovery from COVID-19. The receptor source for this set is a human donor who had recovered from COVID-19.

The chain uses TRBV9 and TRBJ2-1, with D unresolved. This CDR3 is built from 16 residues. Deletions cut 2 bases from V and 0 bases from J, with 12 bases between. From germline, CDR1 is SGDLS and CDR2 YYNGEE. The CDR3 region has the DNA TGTGCCAGCAGCGTCCTGAGCCCTAGCTCCTACAATGAGCAGTTCTTC. It encodes CASSVLSPSSYNEQFF.

The chain recombines TRBV12-5 with TRBJ1-2; D ambiguous. The V gene's germline CDR1 is LGHNT and CDR2 FRNRAP. V gave up 6 bases and J gave up 1 base, with 9 bases separating them. There are 13 residues in the CDR3. CDR3 sequence: CASGSPFNYGYTF. Here the CDR3 DNA reads TGTGCTAGTGGGTCTCCTTTTAACTATGGCTACACCTTC.

The genes are TRBV7-9 and TRBJ2-1; maybe TRBD1 (5 bases). Trimming cost V 5 bases and J 2 bases, with 13 bases left between them. CDR3 size: 15 residues. CDR1 and CDR2 (germline): SEHNR, FQNEAQ (reference sequence). The CDR3 DNA follows: TGTGCCAGCAGCGATGGTCAGGGTCCCTACAATGAGCAGTTCTTC. Protein sequence: CASSDGQGPYNEQFF.

The chain recombines TRBV2 with TRBJ1-2; D might be TRBD1 (5 bases). Germline loops: CDR1 SNHLY, CDR2 FYNNEI. Trimming left V 7 bases short and J 8 bases short, with 17 bases between. The length of the CDR3 is 13 residues. CDR3 DNA: TGTGCCAGCACAGGGCCGGCGGGGAGCGGCTACACCTTC. This sequence encodes CASTGPAGSGYTF.

The chain employs TRBV29-1 and TRBJ1-1, with D unresolved. Trimming left V 0 bases short and J 0 bases short, with 5 bases between. The germline gives CDR1 SQVTM, CDR2 ANQGSEA. This CDR3 is built from 13 residues. The CDR3, as DNA: TGCAGCGTTGAAGAAAGACTGAACACTGAAGCTTTCTTT. Amino acids: CSVEERLNTEAFF.

This chain joins TRBV5-1 and TRBJ2-2, with D possibly being TRBD1 or TRBD2 (5 bases each). CDR3 length: 14 residues. Germline values: CDR1 SGHRS, CDR2 YFSETQ. V dropped 3 bases and J dropped 7 bases, with 13 bases sitting between them. The CDR3 coding sequence is TGCGCCAGCAGCTCCGGGACCGTAAGCGGGGAGCTGTTTTTT. Amino acids: CASSSGTVSGELFF.

This chain links TRBV6-1 with TRBJ2-7, with D unresolved. Germline values: CDR1 MNHNS, CDR2 SASEGT. The CDR3 loop spans 14 amino acids. Trimming took 0 bases from V and 9 from J, leaving 15 bases between them. Here the CDR3 reads CASSEARWFLWQYF. CDR3 DNA sequence: TGTGCCAGCAGTGAAGCGCGGTGGTTTTTGTGGCAGTACTTC.

The rearrangement uses TRBV6-4 and TRBJ1-4; 9 positions match TRBD1. The CDR3 sequence is 15 residues long. Unmatched junction bases numbered 6, after V lost 3 bases and J lost 7 bases. Looked up from germline, CDR1 is MRHNA and CDR2 is SNTAGT. The CDR3 loop reads CASSELGTGSEKLFF. The CDR3 coding sequence is TGTGCCAGCAGTGAACTCGGGACAGGGAGTGAAAAACTGTTTTTT.

The V call is TRBV19, the J call TRBJ2-2; 8 positions agree with TRBD2. The germline V gene encodes CDR1 LNHDA and CDR2 SQIVND (reference sequence). V was pared by 3 bases and J by 7 bases, with 13 bases of the junction left unmatched. The CDR3 is 17 amino acids. The CDR3, as DNA: TGTGCCAGTAGTATTATAATAGGGACTAGGGGTAACGGGGAGCTGTTTTTT. Translation: CASSIIIGTRGNGELFF. The full variable domain, rest sourced from reference TRBV19 and TRBJ2-2, is DGGITQSPKYLFRKEGQNVTLSCEQNLNHDAMYWYRQDPGQGLRLIYYSQIVNDFQKGDIAEGYSVSREKKESFPLTVTSAQKNPTAFYLCASSIIIGTRGNGELFFGEGSRLTVL.

This clone was seen a handful of times. The chain joins TRBV7-2 to TRBJ1-1; D is unresolved. V lost 1 base and J lost 4, with 13 bases in between. Germline CDR1 reads SGHTA; CDR2 reads FQGNSA. The CDR3 covers 15 residues. DNA of the CDR3: TGTGCCAGCAGCTTAGGGGGAGGAGTTTCCACTGAAGCTTTCTTT. This encodes CASSLGGGVSTEAFF.

The chain recombines TRBV15 with TRBJ1-1; D unresolved. Trimming left V 4 bases short and J 4 bases short, with 19 bases between. This CDR3 is 16 amino acids long. CDR1 is LNHNV and CDR2 is YYDKDF in the germline V gene (reference sequence). The CDR3 sequence is CATSTLPSTGVTEAFF. DNA for the CDR3: TGTGCCACCAGCACCCTTCCGTCGACCGGAGTCACTGAAGCTTTCTTT.

This clone was counted a single time. J is TRBJ2-3 and V is TRBV5-5; 7 positions match TRBD1. The length of the CDR3 is 15 residues. Germline V gene lookup returns CDR1 SGHKS and CDR2 YYEKEE (reference sequence). The ends lost 2 bases at V and 2 bases at J; junction bases unmatched: 5. The CDR3: CASSFRDSPTDTQYF. The CDR3 DNA follows: TGTGCCAGCAGCTTCCGGGACAGCCCCACAGATACGCAGTATTTT.

The chain carries TRBV27 and TRBJ1-1, with D possibly matching TRBD1 (5 bases). V was shortened by 7 bases and J by 0 bases, with 18 bases between the two germline ends. The germline gives CDR1 MNHEY, CDR2 SMNVEV (reference sequence). The CDR3 loop spans 16 amino acids. CDR3: CASTPGGGRVNTEAFF. CDR3 DNA sequence: TGTGCCAGCACCCCTGGTGGGGGACGGGTGAACACTGAAGCTTTCTTT.

The chain's CDR3 is CASSHGGYEQYF. The CDR3 coding sequence is TGTGCCAGCAGCCATGGGGGGTACGAGCAGTACTTC. This chain connects TRBV14 to TRBJ2-7, with D perhaps TRBD2 (6 bases). The CDR3 spans 12 residues. In germline, CDR1 is SGHDN, CDR2 FVKESK. Trimming cost V 3 bases and J 4 bases, with 7 bases left between them.

The rearrangement joins TRBV4-3 to TRBJ2-5, with D possibly TRBD2 on 6 matching bases. V lost 1 base and J lost 5, with 14 bases in between. The length of the CDR3 is 15 residues. CDR1 and CDR2 from the germline V gene are LGHNA and YSLEER. The CDR3 DNA sequence: TGCGCCAGCAGCCAAGTTTGGGGAGGTGGGGAGACCCAGTACTTC. This sequence encodes CASSQVWGGGETQYF.

This clone was seen only a few times. V is TRBV9 and J is TRBJ1-1; D remains ambiguous. With 0 bases removed from V and 5 bases from J, the gap between germline ends came to 14 bases. The CDR3 is made up of 15 amino acids. Looked up from germline, CDR1 is SGDLS and CDR2 is YYNGEE. DNA of the CDR3: TGTGCCAGCAGCGTAGAGGGCGGTGGAGGGACTGAAGCTTTCTTT. Its translation: CASSVEGGGGTEAFF.

CDR3 protein: CASSGYGKNTEAFF. DNA for the CDR3: TGTGCCAGCAGCGGTTACGGCAAGAACACTGAAGCTTTCTTT. The V gene is TRBV5-4, the J gene TRBJ1-1; D is ambiguous. The ends were cut back, 4 bases at V and 1 base at J, with 11 bases in the middle. CDR1 is SGHNT, CDR2 YYREEE, per germline (reference sequence). This CDR3 has 14 amino acids.

This clone was recorded only once. This chain joins TRBV4-1 and TRBJ2-7; 9 bases are a match to TRBD2. Trimming at V came to 1 base and at J to 3 bases, leaving 7 bases not matched to a gene. The CDR3 contains 16 residues. Per germline, CDR1 MGHRA and CDR2 YSYEKL. This CDR3 is CASSQVPSGDVYEQYF. The CDR3 DNA is TGCGCCAGCAGCCAAGTCCCTAGCGGGGATGTCTACGAGCAGTACTTC.

This chain links TRBV2 with TRBJ1-6, with D hard to call. CDR3 length: 11 residues. The ends were cut back, 11 bases at V and 8 bases at J, with 10 bases in the middle. Germline V CDR1 and CDR2: SNHLY, FYNNEI. The CDR3 DNA is TGTGCCGGATCGGTTGATTCACCCCTCCACTTT. This gives the protein CAGSVDSPLHF.

The rearrangement links TRBV27 to TRBJ1-1; TRBD1 agrees at 9 bases. V shed 7 bases, J shed 4 bases, and the junction held 1 base outside the gene matches. The V gene's germline CDR1 is MNHEY and CDR2 SMNVEV (reference sequence). CDR3 size: 12 residues. CDR3 nucleotide sequence: TGTGCCAGCAAGGGACAGGGCACTGAAGCTTTCTTT. The encoded protein is CASKGQGTEAFF.

This clone is a singleton in its sample. The rearrangement uses TRBV7-9 and TRBJ2-2, with 12 bases identical to TRBD1. Germline CDR1 and CDR2: SEHNR and FQNEAQ (reference sequence). V was pared by 5 bases and J by 6 bases, with 7 bases of the junction left unmatched. The CDR3 is 16 residues long. CDR3 sequence reads: CASSAGTGGSAGELFF. The CDR3 DNA sequence: TGTGCCAGCAGCGCAGGGACAGGGGGCTCGGCCGGGGAGCTGTTTTTT.